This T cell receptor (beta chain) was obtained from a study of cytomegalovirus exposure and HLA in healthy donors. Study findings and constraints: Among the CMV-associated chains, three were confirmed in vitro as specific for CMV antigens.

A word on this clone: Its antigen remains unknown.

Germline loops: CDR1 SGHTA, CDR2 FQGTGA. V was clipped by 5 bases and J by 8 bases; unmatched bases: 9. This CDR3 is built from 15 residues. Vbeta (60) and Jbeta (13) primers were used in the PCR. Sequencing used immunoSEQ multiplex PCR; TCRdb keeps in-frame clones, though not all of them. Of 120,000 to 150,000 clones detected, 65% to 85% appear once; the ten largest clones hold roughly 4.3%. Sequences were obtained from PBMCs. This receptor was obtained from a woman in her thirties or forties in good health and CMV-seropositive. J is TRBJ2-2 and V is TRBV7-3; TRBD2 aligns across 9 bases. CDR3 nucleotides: TGTGCCAGCAGCAAAACCCGAACTAGCGGGGGGGAGCTGTTTTTT. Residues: CASSKTRTSGGELFF.